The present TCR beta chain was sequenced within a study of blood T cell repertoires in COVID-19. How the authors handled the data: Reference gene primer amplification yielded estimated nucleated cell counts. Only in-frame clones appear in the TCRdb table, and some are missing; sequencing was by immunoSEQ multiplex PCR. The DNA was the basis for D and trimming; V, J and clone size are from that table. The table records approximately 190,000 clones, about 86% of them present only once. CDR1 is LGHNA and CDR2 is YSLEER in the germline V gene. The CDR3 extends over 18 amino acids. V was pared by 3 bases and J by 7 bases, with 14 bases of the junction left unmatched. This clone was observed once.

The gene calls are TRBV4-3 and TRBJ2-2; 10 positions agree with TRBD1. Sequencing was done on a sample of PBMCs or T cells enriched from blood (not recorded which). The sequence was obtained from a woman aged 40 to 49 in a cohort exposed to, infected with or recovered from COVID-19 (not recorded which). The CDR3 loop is CASSQGDRGVLGGGELFF. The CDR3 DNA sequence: TGCGCCAGCAGCCAGGGGGACAGGGGAGTTTTGGGAGGCGGGGAGCTGTTTTTT.